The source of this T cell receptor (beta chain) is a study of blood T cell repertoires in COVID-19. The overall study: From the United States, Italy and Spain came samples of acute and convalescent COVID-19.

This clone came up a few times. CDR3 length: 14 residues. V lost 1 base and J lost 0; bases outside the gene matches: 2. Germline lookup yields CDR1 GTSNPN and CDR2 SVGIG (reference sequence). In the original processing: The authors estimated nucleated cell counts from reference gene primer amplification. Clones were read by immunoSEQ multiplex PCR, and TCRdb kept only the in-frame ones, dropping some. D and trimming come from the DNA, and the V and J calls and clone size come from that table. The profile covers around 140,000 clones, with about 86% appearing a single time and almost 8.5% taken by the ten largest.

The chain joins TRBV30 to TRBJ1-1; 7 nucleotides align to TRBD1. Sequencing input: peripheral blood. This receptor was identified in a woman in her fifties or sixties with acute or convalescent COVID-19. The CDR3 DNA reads TGTGCCTGGAGTGCGGGACAGATGAACACTGAAGCTTTCTTT. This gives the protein CAWSAGQMNTEAFF.